Listed below are T cell receptor beta chains from one sample, sequenced in a study of control samples from healthy donors and cancer patients. The table came from immunoSEQ multiplex PCR; TCRdb's copy has only in-frame clones and leaves some out. The repertoire has approximately 70,000 clones, nearly 85% of them found once; the top ten carry under 30%. Material: blood. The receptors derive from a man aged 45 to 65 in good health. The CDR3 runs from the conserved cysteine through the conserved F or W. D genes are given only for firm matches. Where a row states a size, it is once, few, many or the class of an expanded clone; other rows omit it.

j_gene	d_gene	v_gene	abundance	CDR3aa	CDR3nt
TRBJ2-5	TRBD2	TRBV7-9	.	CASSPLAGAGQTQYF	TGTGCCAGCAGCCCTCTAGCGGGAGCAGGGCAGACCCAGTACTTC
TRBJ1-2	.	TRBV4-3	.	CASSPSQSGGYGYTF	TGCGCCAGCAGCCCCTCCCAGTCGGGAGGCTATGGCTACACCTTC
TRBJ1-1	TRBD1	TRBV14	.	CASSLGQGGRAAEAFF	TGTGCCAGCAGCCTCGGACAGGGAGGGAGGGCTGCTGAAGCTTTCTTT
TRBJ2-4	.	TRBV24-1	.	CATSQLVGTKNIQYF	TGTGCCACCAGCCAGCTCGTTGGAACCAAAAACATTCAGTACTTC
TRBJ2-5	.	TRBV7-2	.	CASSLQPGGLQETQYF	TGTGCCAGCAGCTTACAACCCGGGGGGCTACAAGAGACCCAGTACTTC
TRBJ1-2	.	TRBV27	.	CASRYNPDYGGGYTF	TGTGCCAGCAGATATAATCCCGACTACGGGGGTGGCTACACCTTC
TRBJ1-5	TRBD1	TRBV19	.	CASSRLTGVKDQPQHF	TGTGCCAGTAGTAGACTGACAGGGGTGAAGGATCAGCCCCAGCATTTT
TRBJ2-7	.	TRBV7-3	.	CASSLNKGRSYEQYF	TGTGCCAGCAGCTTAAACAAGGGCAGGAGCTACGAGCAGTACTTC
TRBJ2-3	TRBD2	TRBV27	.	CASHGTSGAHTQYF	TGTGCCAGTCATGGAACTAGCGGGGCCCATACGCAGTATTTT
TRBJ1-2	TRBD1	TRBV12-3/TRBV12-4	.	CAILGGGDGYTF	TGTGCCATCTTGGGAGGGGGCGATGGCTACACCTTC
TRBJ2-7	TRBD2	TRBV11-2	once	CASSLVIAGGRYEQYF	TGTGCCAGCAGCTTAGTGATAGCGGGAGGACGTTACGAGCAGTACTTC
TRBJ2-3	TRBD2	TRBV9	.	CASSVEPAGGDTDTQYF	TGTGCCAGCAGCGTAGAACCCGCGGGGGGCGATACAGATACGCAGTATTTT
TRBJ1-2	.	TRBV7-2	.	CASTSPSAHYGYTF	TGTGCCAGCACCTCCCCCTCGGCCCACTATGGCTACACCTTC
TRBJ2-6	.	TRBV29-1	.	CSVDEQGTGANVLTF	TGCAGCGTTGACGAGCAGGGAACTGGGGCCAACGTCCTGACTTTC
TRBJ1-6	TRBD1	TRBV11-3	.	CASSPTGGANSPLHF	TGTGCCAGCAGCCCCACAGGGGGGGCGAATTCACCCCTCCACTTT
TRBJ1-1	.	TRBV19	.	CASSITPGNTEAFF	TGTGCCAGTAGTATAACTCCAGGGAACACTGAAGCTTTCTTT
TRBJ1-1	.	TRBV9	once	CASSVGGGGLEAFF	TGTGCCAGCAGCGTAGGTGGGGGAGGTTTGGAAGCTTTCTTT
TRBJ2-1	.	TRBV2	.	CASSDVYNEQFF	TGTGCCAGCAGCGACGTGTACAATGAGCAGTTCTTC
TRBJ2-2	.	TRBV11-2	.	CASSSRDTGELFF	TGTGCCAGCAGCTCCAGGGACACCGGGGAGCTGTTTTTT
TRBJ1-3	.	TRBV13	.	CASSFRATPGNTIYF	TGTGCCAGCAGCTTCAGGGCTACCCCTGGAAACACCATATATTTT
TRBJ1-5	.	TRBV27	once	CASSLRGGAQPQHF	TGTGCCAGCAGTTTAAGGGGGGGGGCTCAGCCCCAGCATTTT